The rows below give T cell receptor beta chains drawn from one sample of a study of T cell responses to AZD1222 COVID-19 vaccine. The method was immunoSEQ multiplex PCR; TCRdb's version includes in-frame clones alone and lacks a portion of them. The table lists tens of thousands of clones, around 88% of them singletons. Specimen: peripheral blood, collected on day 0 of MenACWY control vaccination. These receptors were obtained from an adult in good health. Each CDR3 is given with its conserved first and last residue. A D gene is named only where the DNA matches it firmly. Only some rows state a clone size, as once, few, many or a class for expanded clones.

abundance	v_gene	d_gene	j_gene	CDR3aa	CDR3nt
NA	TRBV19	TRBD1	TRBJ1-6	CASRPTGARSPLHF	TGTGCCAGTAGACCGACAGGGGCAAGATCACCCCTCCACTTT
NA	TRBV7-6	TRBD1	TRBJ2-6	CASSPTGGIGGANVLTF	TGTGCCAGCAGCCCGACAGGGGGCATCGGTGGGGCCAACGTCCTGACTTTC
few	TRBV11-2	NA	TRBJ2-1	CASSLAGLSYNEQFF	TGTGCCAGCAGCTTAGCAGGACTTTCCTACAATGAGCAGTTCTTC
NA	TRBV29-1	NA	TRBJ2-7	CSACKTASYEQYF	TGCAGCGCCTGTAAGACAGCCTCCTACGAGCAGTACTTC
NA	TRBV28	NA	TRBJ2-1	CASRTLVRSYNEQFF	TGTGCCAGCAGGACCCTGGTTCGCTCCTACAATGAGCAGTTCTTC
NA	TRBV19	NA	TRBJ1-3	CASSLTGARSGNTIYF	TGTGCCAGTTCACTCACAGGCGCCCGCTCTGGAAACACCATATATTTT
NA	TRBV5-4	TRBD2	TRBJ2-3	CASSSSGGTDTQYF	TGTGCCAGCAGCTCTAGCGGGGGTACAGATACGCAGTATTTT
NA	TRBV7-9	NA	TRBJ1-4	CASSPLTEKLFF	TGTGCCAGCAGCCCGCTTACGGAAAAACTGTTTTTT
NA	TRBV27	NA	TRBJ1-4	CASSFTAGFRADEKLFF	TGTGCCAGCAGTTTTACGGCAGGGTTTCGGGCTGATGAAAAACTGTTTTTT
NA	TRBV3-1/TRBV3-2	NA	TRBJ1-2	CASSQDSAVGGYTF	TGTGCCAGCAGCCAAGATTCGGCAGTCGGCGGCTACACCTTC
few	TRBV5-1	NA	TRBJ2-7	CASSWGTEQYF	TGCGCCAGCAGCTGGGGGACAGAGCAGTACTTC
NA	TRBV3-1/TRBV3-2	TRBD1	TRBJ2-1	CASSKHRGQGSYNEQFF	TGTGCCAGCAGCAAACACCGGGGACAGGGGTCCTACAATGAGCAGTTCTTC
NA	TRBV6-5	NA	TRBJ1-1	CASRTDFGTEAFF	TGTGCCAGCAGGACAGACTTTGGAACTGAAGCTTTCTTT
NA	TRBV4-1	NA	TRBJ2-7	CASSQDLGAGSYEQYF	TGCGCCAGCAGCCAAGATCTAGGAGCGGGCTCCTACGAGCAGTACTTC
NA	TRBV5-8	NA	TRBJ2-1	CASSLELAAYNEQFF	TGTGCCAGCAGCTTGGAACTAGCCGCCTACAATGAGCAGTTCTTC
once	TRBV4-2	TRBD2	TRBJ2-1	CASSPRTSGGVYEQFF	TGTGCCAGCAGCCCCCGGACTAGCGGGGGTGTCTATGAGCAGTTCTTC
NA	TRBV7-7	NA	TRBJ2-2	CASSPTPGASSGELFF	TGTGCCAGCAGCCCGACTCCGGGGGCATCATCCGGGGAGCTGTTTTTT
NA	TRBV25-1	NA	TRBJ1-3	CASSTGHSGNTIYF	TGTGCCAGCAGTACAGGCCACTCTGGAAACACCATATATTTT
NA	TRBV11-2	TRBD1	TRBJ2-7	CASSPRQGVDYEQYF	TGTGCCAGCAGCCCGAGACAGGGGGTTGACTACGAGCAGTACTTC
NA	TRBV6-6	NA	TRBJ2-1	CASSYRGDSYNEQFF	TGTGCCAGCAGTTACAGAGGGGACTCCTACAATGAGCAGTTCTTC
NA	TRBV28	TRBD2	TRBJ2-5	CASSFNLAGRGGETQYF	TGTGCCAGCAGTTTTAATCTAGCGGGGCGAGGGGGGGAGACCCAGTACTTC
NA	TRBV30	NA	TRBJ1-1	CAWSTRSEAFF	TGTGCCTGGAGTACTCGTAGTGAAGCTTTCTTT
NA	TRBV30	NA	TRBJ1-2	CAGGGNYGYTF	TGTGCCGGAGGGGGTAACTATGGCTACACCTTC
NA	TRBV7-9	TRBD1	TRBJ1-2	CASSLIPTGTGYGYTF	TGTGCCAGCAGCTTAATCCCGACAGGGACTGGCTATGGCTACACCTTC
few	TRBV25-1	NA	TRBJ2-3	CASSEYGSTDTQYF	TGTGCCAGCAGTGAATACGGCAGCACAGATACGCAGTATTTT
NA	TRBV23-1	NA	TRBJ2-5	CATGGIRLETQYF	TGCGCCACGGGGGGCATCAGATTAGAGACCCAGTACTTC
NA	TRBV28	NA	TRBJ1-5	CASSQTDAGGQPQHF	TGTGCCAGCAGTCAAACCGATGCTGGGGGTCAGCCCCAGCATTTT
NA	TRBV10-3	TRBD1	TRBJ2-6	CAISSTGTRSGANVLTF	TGTGCCATCAGCTCGACAGGGACCCGCTCTGGGGCCAACGTCCTGACTTTC
few	TRBV7-9	NA	TRBJ2-7	CASSLAVGSYEQYF	TGTGCCAGCAGCTTAGCGGTAGGCTCCTACGAGCAGTACTTC
NA	TRBV18	NA	TRBJ1-1	CASSPRQVDNMNTEAFF	TGTGCCAGCTCACCAAGACAGGTCGATAACATGAACACTGAAGCTTTCTTT
NA	TRBV5-1	NA	TRBJ2-2	CASSLGSAGTGELFF	TGCGCCAGCAGCTTGGGTAGTGCGGGCACCGGGGAGCTGTTTTTT
NA	TRBV18	NA	TRBJ1-6	CASSPADSRPNSPLHF	TGTGCCAGCTCACCAGCGGACAGCCGGCCCAATTCACCCCTCCACTTT
NA	TRBV20-1	NA	TRBJ1-6	CSARAGSPLHF	TGCAGTGCTAGGGCTGGGTCACCCCTCCACTTT
once	TRBV30	NA	TRBJ1-1	CAWSTQNTEAFF	TGTGCCTGGAGTACTCAGAACACTGAAGCTTTCTTT
NA	TRBV2	TRBD1	TRBJ1-4	CASSPGQGGGNEKLFF	TGTGCCAGTTCGCCGGGACAGGGAGGAGGGAATGAAAAACTGTTTTTT